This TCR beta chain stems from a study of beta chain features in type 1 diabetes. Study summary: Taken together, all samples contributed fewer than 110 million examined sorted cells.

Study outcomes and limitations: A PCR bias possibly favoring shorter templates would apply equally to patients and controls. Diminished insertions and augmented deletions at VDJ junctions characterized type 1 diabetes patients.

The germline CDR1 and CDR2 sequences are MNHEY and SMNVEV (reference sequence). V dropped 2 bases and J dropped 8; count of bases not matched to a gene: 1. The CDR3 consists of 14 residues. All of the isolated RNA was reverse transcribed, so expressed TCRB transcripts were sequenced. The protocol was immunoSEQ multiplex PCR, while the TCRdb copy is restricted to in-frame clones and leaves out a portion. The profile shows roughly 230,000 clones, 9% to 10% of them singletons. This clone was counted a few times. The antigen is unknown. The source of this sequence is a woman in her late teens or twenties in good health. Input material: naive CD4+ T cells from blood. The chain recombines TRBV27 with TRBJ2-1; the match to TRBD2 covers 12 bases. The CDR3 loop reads CASSLGTSGHEQFF. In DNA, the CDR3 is TGTGCCAGCAGTTTAGGGACTAGCGGGCATGAGCAGTTCTTC.